The present TCR beta chain was sequenced within a study of tumor-infiltrating lymphocytes in primary liver carcinoma. Researchers generated TCR beta cDNA from approximately 450 ng of total RNA, relying on a constant-region primer. Three nested multiplex PCR rounds of slightly modified ARM-PCR generated TCR beta libraries. Both of the initial two PCR rounds ran for approximately 10 cycles and employed TRBV1-TRBV30 forward primers alongside a C-beta reverse primer. Via MiXCR, TCRdb re-called the multiplex PCR reads, giving one row per CDR3 protein. Here the sample spans around 19,000 distinct CDR3 sequences, around 79% being singletons. Germline assignment: CDR1 SGHAT and CDR2 FQDESV (reference sequence). The CDR3 loop spans 14 amino acids. Investigators took RNA and DNA out together from about 21-30 mg of unsorted bulk tissue. As for this clonotype: This likely comes from a read error, as the CDR3 has no conserved phenylalanine or tryptophan at its end.

The rearrangement joins TRBV11-1 to TRBJ1-1, with D maybe TRBD1 (5 bases). This TCR came from a woman aged 30 to 39 with primary liver carcinoma and hepatitis B virus infection. The source material was liver tumor tissue from sampling region 4. Subset defined: tumor region T4, right-lateral pole. CDR3 in amino acids: CVSSFGQGYTEAFS. The CDR3, as DNA: TGTGTCAGCAGCTTCGGCCAGGGCTACACTGAAGCTTTCTCT.